This T cell receptor (beta chain) originates from a study of CD4+ T cells in melanoma. As to this clone: The antigen remains undetermined.

Study-wide points: CD8+ T cell, macrophage and B cell function reportedly correlated with neoantigen-specific CD4+ T cells. In melanoma, neoantigen-specific CD4+ T cells reportedly differed in differentiation state.

Sequenced by immunoSEQ multiplex PCR; TCRdb stores in-frame clones only, minus some. The sample yields 10,000 to 13,000 clones, about 70% seen once. CDR3 length: 14 residues. With V trimmed by 8 bases and J by 4 bases, 8 bases remained unmatched. Germline values: CDR1 MNHEY, CDR2 SVGAGI. This sequence joins TRBV6-5 and TRBJ1-1; TRBD1 matches at 9 bases. The receptor was isolated from a human donor with melanoma. The sequencing sample was made of cells from a culture (not recorded whether cultured in vitro). The CDR3 sequence: CASVFRQGVTEAFF. CDR3 DNA sequence: TGTGCCAGCGTCTTCCGACAGGGGGTCACTGAAGCTTTCTTT.